This T cell receptor (beta chain) was recovered during a study of CD8 T cells in Susac syndrome. The germline V gene encodes CDR1 SNHLY and CDR2 FYNNEI. J was trimmed by 4 bases and V by 6 bases; bases with no gene match: 8. This CDR3 contains 15 residues. RNA was extracted with the RNeasy kit, and a quantity of roughly 0.5 to 1 ug was reverse transcribed using random hexamers. Each CDR3 protein gets one entry after TCRdb re-called the immunoSEQ multiplex PCR reads with MiXCR. The sample consists of 150,000 to 200,000 distinct CDR3 sequences, roughly 92% of them appearing once. This receptor was taken from a human donor with multiple sclerosis. Input material: CD4+ T cells from PBMCs. The V gene is TRBV2, the J gene TRBJ2-3, with TRBD1 matching 9 bases. CDR3 residues: CASSHRDRVSDTQYF. Here the CDR3 DNA reads TGTGCCAGCAGCCACCGGGACAGGGTATCAGATACGCAGTATTTT. The full variable domain, completed using reference TRBV2 and TRBJ2-3, is EPEVTQTPSHQVTQMGQEVILRCVPISNHLYFYWYRQILGQKVEFLVSFYNNEISEKSEIFDDQFSVERPDGSNFTLKIRSTKLEDSAMYFCASSHRDRVSDTQYFGPGTRLTVL.